The 7 T cell receptor beta chains reported below all come from one sample, sequenced in a study of tumor-infiltrating lymphocytes in primary liver carcinoma. Making TCR beta cDNA involved roughly 0.55 ug total RNA and a constant-region primer. Three nested multiplex PCR rounds of slightly modified ARM-PCR generated TCR beta libraries. A C-beta reverse primer was combined with TRBV1-TRBV30 forward primers in the first two PCR rounds, and each round had around 11 cycles. From the multiplex PCR reads, TCRdb called clonotypes with MiXCR, one entry per CDR3 protein. The repertoire consists of more than 30,000 distinct CDR3 sequences, with 76% occurring once and the leading ten covering around a third. Bulk tissue was left unsorted, and RNA and DNA were co-extracted from 20-30 mg of it. The sequencing sample was made of liver tumor tissue from sampling region 5. Subset defined: tumor region T5, tumor centre. The receptor source for this set is a man aged 35 to 55 with primary liver carcinoma and hepatitis B virus infection.

A note on this clonotype: The CDR3 end shows no conserved phenylalanine or tryptophan, and so a read error is likely. The chain recombines TRBV5-5 with TRBJ2-7; D not certain. The CDR3 totals 14 residues. V was shortened by 4 bases and J by 4 bases, with 15 bases between the two germline ends. The germline V gene has CDR1 SGHKS and CDR2 YYEKEE (reference sequence). The CDR3 reads CASSLEQFFYEQYL. The CDR3 DNA follows: TGTGCCAGCAGCCTGGAACAGTTCTTTTACGAGCAGTACTTA.

The V gene is TRBV12-3 or TRBV12-4, the J gene TRBJ1-5; no clear D. The J call may be faulty, since TRBJ2-3 better matches the DNA end. The CDR3 runs to 15 residues. The CDR3 DNA follows: TGTGCCAGCAGTTTTAGGCAAGGAAGCAATCACCCCCAGTATTTT. It codes for CASSFRQGSNHPQYF.

Note on this clonotype: The junction and the germline gene differ at one end; a read error may be behind it. The chain carries TRBV11-2 and TRBJ2-3; 8 positions match TRBD2. Germline V CDR1 and CDR2: SGHAT, FQNNGV. This CDR3 is 19 amino acids long. CDR3 nucleotide sequence: TGTACCAGCAGGACTCCTCGAGGCGGGAGGCCTACTAGCACAGATACGCAGTATTTT. As protein: CTSRTPRGGRPTSTDTQYF.

This clonotype was counted a few times. Without the conserved terminal phenylalanine or tryptophan, this CDR3 likely stems from a read error. Because the CDR3's place on the DNA is in doubt, the DNA is left out and the CDR3 is given as listed by TCRdb. The chain has TRBV5-6 and TRBJ2-7; TRBD2, as called in the table, went unchecked against the DNA. The CDR3 is 13 residues long, counting both termini. Germline loops: CDR1 SGHDT, CDR2 YYEEEE. CDR3 sequence reads: CASVLGGGYEQHL.

Concerning this clonotype: One end of the junction is discordant with germline, which a read error may explain. This rearrangement joins TRBV11-2 to TRBJ2-1, with D hard to call. The CDR3 covers 15 residues. CDR1 SGHAT and CDR2 FQNNGV come from the germline V gene. The CDR3 spells CVSSLGKAVYNEQFF. CDR3 DNA: TGTGTCAGCAGCTTGGGCAAAGCAGTATACAATGAGCAGTTCTTC.

Concerning this clonotype itself: The junction does not match germline at one end; this may be a read error. The chain has TRBV4-1 and TRBJ2-7, with D perhaps TRBD1 or TRBD2 (5 bases each). Germline V gene lookup returns CDR1 MGHRA and CDR2 YSYEKL. The CDR3 spans 15 residues. CDR3 residues: CAGSQGMRGPGKQYF. CDR3 coding DNA: TGCGCCGGCAGCCAAGGGATGAGGGGACCGGGCAAGCAGTACTTC.

As for this clonotype: At one end the junction does not follow the germline gene, possibly because of a read error. V usage is TRBV12-3 or TRBV12-4 and J usage is TRBJ2-3; 10 bases line up with TRBD2. The CDR3 is 16 residues long. DNA for the CDR3: TGTGCCAGCAGTCCTGGCCTAGCGGGAGCAGCAGATACGCTGTATTTT. This encodes CASSPGLAGAADTLYF.